This TCR beta chain was retrieved from a study of T cell repertoires in cytomegalovirus infection. The overall study: In the study, CMV epitopes included recently identified HLA-C-restricted and well-studied HLA-B-restricted ones. Signatures in public TCR beta sequences pointed to both CMV infection and matching HLA type.

The germline gives CDR1 MNHEY, CDR2 SVGEGT. V lost 4 bases, J lost 2 bases, and 5 bases stayed unmatched. The length of the CDR3 is 15 residues. In this sample, this clonotype turned up many times. Its antigen is unknown. TCRdb re-called the reads with MiXCR, one entry per CDR3 protein. In the table there are about 900,000 distinct CDR3 sequences, around 29% of which are singletons. Notes on the study in general: Dominating the ex vivo response were HLA-C-restricted CMV-specific TCR beta clonotypes. Summed frequency of public TCR beta families distinguished CMV carriers with the relevant HLA.

The receptor's source is a human donor in good health (CMV status not recorded). Some clones in this sample may be carry-over from other donors' samples. The sequences come from cultured CD8+ T cells from PBMCs, collected from culture after CMV antigen stimulation. This sequence joins TRBV6-2 or TRBV6-3 and TRBJ1-2, with TRBD1 identical over 9 bases. CDR3 DNA sequence: TGTGCCAGCAGTTCCCCCGGGACAGGGAACTATGGCTACACCTTC. Amino acid sequence: CASSSPGTGNYGYTF.